Sequencing of this T cell receptor (beta chain) was carried out in a study of cytomegalovirus exposure and HLA in healthy donors. The wider study: Later analysis reported that the 130 or so validation repertoires shared the platform of the 650 to 700 first-cohort repertoires.

The CDR3 consists of 14 residues. V was trimmed by 4 bases and J by 6 bases, leaving 15 bases between them. Germline V gene lookup returns CDR1 SQVTM and CDR2 ANQGSEA. Study-wide results and limits: The tendency of first-cohort TCR clusters to co-occur in the 100 to 150 validation repertoires emerged from a later analysis.

A note on this clone: Its target is not known.

TCRdb's copy holds only in-frame clones and misses some; the assay was immunoSEQ multiplex PCR. In the table there are some 140,000 clones, 70% to 90% of which are singletons. This chain links TRBV29-1 with TRBJ2-2; D gene ambiguous. The TCR originated in a woman aged 25 to 45 in good health and CMV-seronegative. Sequencing used PBMCs. The CDR3 DNA reads TGCAGCGTTGTATCTCAGTTCAGTCCCGGGGAGCTGTTTTTT. Its translation is CSVVSQFSPGELFF.